This T cell receptor (beta chain) was obtained from a study of shared clonotypes between healthy human individuals. Points from the study as a whole: Among several donors, roughly 5.4% of naive CD4 clonotypes were found in common.

This CDR3 has 14 residues. Germline loops: CDR1 MNHEY, CDR2 SVGAGI. Between the trimmed V and J ends, which lost 10 bases and 7 bases, there was a span of 20 bases. In the CD4+ fraction, cells were divided into CD45RA+ naive and CD45RA-negative memory subsets. This clone was found once. The antigen remains undetermined. The assay was immunoSEQ multiplex PCR, and TCRdb's table has in-frame clones only and misses some. This sample carries about 1.5 million clones, nearly 99% of them seen once, and the ten largest clones take about 0.45%. The chain carries TRBV6-5 and TRBJ2-1; perhaps D is TRBD1 or TRBD2 (6 bases each). The receptor's source is a man under 40 in good health. The sequenced sample was naive CD4+ T cells sorted from blood. Subset described: CD45RA+ positively selected. CDR3 nucleotides: TGTGCCACCTCCGAGGGGGGTCTTCGGAATGAGCAGTTCTTC. Its protein is CATSEGGLRNEQFF.